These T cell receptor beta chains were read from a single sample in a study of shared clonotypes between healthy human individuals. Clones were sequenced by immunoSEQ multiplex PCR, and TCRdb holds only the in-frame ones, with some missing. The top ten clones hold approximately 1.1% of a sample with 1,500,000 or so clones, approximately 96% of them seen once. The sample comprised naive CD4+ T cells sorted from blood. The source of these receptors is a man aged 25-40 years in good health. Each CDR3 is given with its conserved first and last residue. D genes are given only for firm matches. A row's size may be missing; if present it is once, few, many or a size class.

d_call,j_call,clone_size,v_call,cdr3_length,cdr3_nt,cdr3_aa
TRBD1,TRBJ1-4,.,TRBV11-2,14,TGTGCCAGCAGCCCCGGACAGGGCAATGAAAAACTGTTTTTT,CASSPGQGNEKLFF
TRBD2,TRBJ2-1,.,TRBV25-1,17,TGTGCCAGCAGTCCCGCCCCGGGTAGCGGGAGGGCCTATGAGCAGTTCTTC,CASSPAPGSGRAYEQFF
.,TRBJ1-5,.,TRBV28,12,TGTGCCAGCAGTAGGCCTTCGGGACCCCAGCATTTT,CASSRPSGPQHF
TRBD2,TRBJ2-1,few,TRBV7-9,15,TGTGCCAGCAGCTTCGGGCTAGCGGGAGGCAATGAGCAGTTCTTC,CASSFGLAGGNEQFF
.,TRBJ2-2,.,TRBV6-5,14,TGTGCCAGCAGTTATTTCGCGAACACCGGGGAGCTGTTTTTT,CASSYFANTGELFF
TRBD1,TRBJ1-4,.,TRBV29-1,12,TGCAGCGCACCGGGACAGAATGAAAAACTGTTTTTT,CSAPGQNEKLFF
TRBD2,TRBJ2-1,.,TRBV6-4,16,TGTGCCAGCAGTCCGGCTAGCGGAGGGTCCTACAATGAGCAGTTCTTC,CASSPASGGSYNEQFF
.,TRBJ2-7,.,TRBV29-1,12,TGCAGCGTTCTTGGCGAGACCTACGAGCAGTACTTC,CSVLGETYEQYF
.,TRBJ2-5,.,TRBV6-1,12,TGTGCCAGTAGCGGCCCCAGGGAGACCCAGTACTTC,CASSGPRETQYF
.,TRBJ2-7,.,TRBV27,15,TGTGCCAGCAGGGGAAACAGGGAGATGGCCTACGAGCAGTACTTC,CASRGNREMAYEQYF
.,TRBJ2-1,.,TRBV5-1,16,TGCGCCAGCAGCTTGGGGGCCAGGAGCTCCTACAATGAGCAGTTCTTC,CASSLGARSSYNEQFF
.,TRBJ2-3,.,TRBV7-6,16,TGTGCCAGCAGCACAGGATCGGTCAGGGTTACAGATACGCAGTATTTT,CASSTGSVRVTDTQYF
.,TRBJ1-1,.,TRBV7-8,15,TGTGCCAGCAGCTTACGTTCCGGGAATGGCGCTGAAGCTTTCTTT,CASSLRSGNGAEAFF
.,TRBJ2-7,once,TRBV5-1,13,TGCGCCAGCAGGGATGACTACCGCTACGAGCAGTACTTC,CASRDDYRYEQYF
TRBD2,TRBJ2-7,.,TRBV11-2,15,TGTGCCAGCAGCTTGACTAGCGGGAGAATCTACGAGCAGTACTTC,CASSLTSGRIYEQYF
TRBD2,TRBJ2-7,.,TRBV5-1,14,TGCGCCAGCAGCTTTCGGGAGGGCCCCGACGAGCAGTACTTC,CASSFREGPDEQYF
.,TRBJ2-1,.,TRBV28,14,TGTGCCAGCAGTTTACAGAGGCCTTACAATGAGCAGTTCTTC,CASSLQRPYNEQFF
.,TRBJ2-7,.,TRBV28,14,TGTGCCAGCAGTTTAGCCCCTCACTCCTCCGAGCAGTACTTC,CASSLAPHSSEQYF
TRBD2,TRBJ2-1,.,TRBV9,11,TGTGCCAGCCGCGGGAGGGATGAGCAGTTCTTC,CASRGRDEQFF
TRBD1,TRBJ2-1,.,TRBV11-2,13,TGTGCCAGCACCGTTCCAGGGGGCAATGAGCAGTTCTTC,CASTVPGGNEQFF
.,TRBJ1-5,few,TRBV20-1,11,TGCAGTGCTAGTTGGGCTCAGCCCCAGCATTTT,CSASWAQPQHF
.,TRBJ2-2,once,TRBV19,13,TGTGCCAGTAGTATAGTGGAAACCGGGGAGCTGTTTTTT,CASSIVETGELFF
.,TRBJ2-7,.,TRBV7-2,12,TGTGCCAGCAGCCCTACTAACTACGAGCAGTACTTC,CASSPTNYEQYF